This T cell receptor beta chain is from a study of technical replicates of blood from a handful of donors (dated by TCRdb to the late 2010s). By its share of the sample, this clone is medium-sized (0.01 to 0.1%). The antigen it binds to is not known. Base qualities were left out, and no much larger clone turns up one base away. To prepare the library, the immunoSEQ multiplex PCR assay was applied. Drawn from immuneACCESS, this table holds only the in-frame rearrangements with V and J called that TCRdb kept. Clones are partly lost; checked studies trace under half to an unresolved V gene and leave the rest unexplained. The sample includes roughly 62,000 clones, with just under 90% observed a single time. The ten largest account for 4.5% to 5% of the sample. Trimming accounts for 3 bases at V and 5 bases at J, while the number of junction bases matched to no gene is 5. The CDR3 runs 14 residues from the cysteine to the phenylalanine. Kept here is only the CDR3 DNA, which spans 42 bases and is read in frame from base 1. For CDR1 and CDR2, the germline V gene lists ENHRY and SYGVKD.

This TCR derives from a human donor in good health. Some clones in this sample may be carry-over from other donors' samples. The chain is encoded by TRBV10-3 joined to TRBJ2-3; the junction holds 7 bases that match TRBD2. Sequencing was performed on PBMCs. This receptor has the CDR3 CAISDIAGEDTQYF. The DNA sequence is TGTGCCATCAGTGATATCGCGGGGGAAGATACGCAGTATTTT.